The subject of this entry is one T cell receptor (beta chain). The sample belongs to a study of blood T cell repertoires in COVID-19. In the study overall: Specimens from acute and convalescent COVID-19 originated in the United States, Italy and Spain.

Method: immunoSEQ multiplex PCR; TCRdb's copy keeps in-frame clones and lacks some. The sample has around 150,000 clones; just under 95% are singletons. The ends lost 7 bases at V and 7 bases at J; junction bases unmatched: 9. The CDR3 is made up of 14 amino acids. CDR1 is MNHEY, CDR2 SVGAGI, per germline. This chain links TRBV6-5 with TRBJ2-7; 11 bases line up with TRBD1. The source is a woman aged 45-59 years with acute or convalescent COVID-19. Sequencing was carried out using peripheral blood. CDR3: CASKIGQGAGEQYF. CDR3 nucleotides: TGTGCCAGCAAGATAGGACAGGGGGCTGGGGAGCAGTACTTC.